The 8 T cell receptor beta chains presented below share a single source sample, sequenced in a study of identical twins. TCRdb used MiXCR to reprocess the 5' RACE reads, holding one entry per CDR3 protein. The data contain around 490,000 distinct CDR3 sequences, approximately 14% of them seen just once; the ten biggest clones take up approximately 1%. These data were also filed under a second study, of yellow fever vaccine responses in identical twins.

What was sequenced was CD4+ T cells sorted from blood. These receptor sequences come from a woman aged 18-30 years in good health.

The chain is built from TRBV7-8 and TRBJ2-4, with no clear D. Germline V lookup: CDR1 SGHVS, CDR2 FQNEAQ. This CDR3 has 18 residues. The germline V and J ends were trimmed by 1 base and 3 bases, with 19 bases remaining between them. The CDR3, as DNA: TGTGCCAGCAGCTTAGACGCTACCCACCCCCCGCACAAAAACATTCAGTACTTC. This gives the protein CASSLDATHPPHKNIQYF.

The J gene is TRBJ2-3, the V gene TRBV11-2, with 12 bases fitting TRBD2. The CDR3 extends over 20 amino acids. Germline V gives CDR1 SGHAT, CDR2 FQNNGV. Unmatched junction bases numbered 16, after V lost 5 bases and J lost 1 base. CDR3 amino acids: CASSPRLLTSGSTGTDTQYF. CDR3 DNA: TGTGCCAGCAGCCCTCGCCTGTTGACTAGCGGGAGTACTGGCACAGATACGCAGTATTTT.

V is TRBV9 and J is TRBJ1-1; the match to TRBD1 covers 10 bases. V lost 3 bases to trimming and J lost 1 base; unmatched junction nucleotides: 6. CDR1 and CDR2 from the germline V gene are SGDLS and YYNGEE. This CDR3 is 16 amino acids long. The CDR3, as DNA: TGTGCCAGCAGCGCAACCGGGACAGGGGCGAACACTGAAGCTTTCTTT. Its protein is CASSATGTGANTEAFF.

This sequence joins TRBV2 and TRBJ2-7; D is ambiguous. CDR3 size: 11 residues. Trimming left V 9 bases short and J 4 bases short, with 10 bases between. CDR1 is SNHLY, CDR2 FYNNEI, per germline. CDR3 in DNA: TGTGCCAGTATTTCCGGATACGAGCAGTACTTC. Translated: CASISGYEQYF.

This clonotype was counted only a few times. V gene TRBV5-1 combines with J gene TRBJ1-1; D is unclear. The CDR3 loop spans 14 amino acids. Germline CDR1 is SGHRS and CDR2 is YFSETQ. Trimming stripped 4 bases from V and 8 bases from J, with 18 bases between. The CDR3 region has the DNA TGCGCCAGCAGCCAAGAGAACCTAGGAGGGGAAGCTTTCTTT. It specifies CASSQENLGGEAFF.

This clonotype was picked up many times. The chain employs TRBV24-1 and TRBJ2-2, with D perhaps TRBD1 (5 bases). This CDR3 comprises 17 residues. Germline lookup yields CDR1 KGHDR and CDR2 SFDVKD. The V and J ends lost 0 bases and 3 bases respectively, with 13 bases between them. The CDR3 nucleotides are TGTGCCACCAGTGATTTGCTGCCAGGGTGGGACACCGGGGAGCTGTTTTTT. It yields the protein CATSDLLPGWDTGELFF.

This clonotype was counted only a few times. This sequence joins TRBV7-2 and TRBJ2-3, with D unresolved. Germline CDR1 and CDR2: SGHTA and FQGNSA. The CDR3 consists of 12 residues. V was clipped by 7 bases and J by 0 bases, with 5 bases between them. The CDR3 reads CASNPSTDTQYF. DNA of the CDR3: TGTGCCAGCAATCCTAGCACAGATACGCAGTATTTT.

This clonotype was seen a handful of times. The chain recombines TRBV28 with TRBJ2-1; 13 bases are shared with TRBD2. The junction had 17 bases not matched to a gene; V was cut back by 5 bases and J by 10 bases. The CDR3 is made up of 18 amino acids. Germline loops: CDR1 MDHEN, CDR2 SYDVKM. CDR3: CASSPSRLAGGLGLEQFF. The CDR3, as DNA: TGTGCCAGCAGTCCCTCTAGACTAGCGGGAGGCCTCGGTTTAGAGCAGTTCTTC.